This T cell receptor beta chain was documented in a study of radiotherapy plus CTLA-4 blockade in lung cancer. Across the whole study: Patients showed objective responses in 18% of cases and disease control in 25% to 40%. Study outcomes and limitations: Some TCR clones had been derived from tumors. These clones expanded in peripheral blood after radiotherapy plus ipilimumab. Reportedly, early blood T cell clone dynamics best predicted response, with interferon-beta.

Trimming cost V 2 bases and J 8 bases, with 13 bases left between them. Germline CDR1 MNHEY, CDR2 SVGAGI. This CDR3 region has 15 residues. Repertoires were generated with immunoSEQ multiplex PCR, while TCRdb's copy carries only in-frame clones and drops some. Of tens of thousands of clones listed, 70% to 90% are singletons. In chemo-refractory metastatic non-small-cell lung cancer, patients got ipilimumab CTLA-4 blockade together with focal radiation. As concerns this clone: Its antigen is not known.

The J gene is TRBJ1-6, the V gene TRBV6-5, with D possibly being TRBD1 (6 bases). The sequenced sample was peripheral blood, obtained from a patient treated with radiotherapy plus ipilimumab. This TCR was sampled from a human donor with non-small cell lung cancer whose response to radiotherapy plus ipilimumab could not be evaluated. For the CDR3, the DNA is TGTGCCAGCAGTTACAGTAACAGGGTTGATTCACCCCTCCACTTT. Translation: CASSYSNRVDSPLHF.